A selection of T cell receptor beta chains follows, all from one sample in a study of monozygotic twins with inflammatory bowel disease. TCRdb re-called the 5' RACE reads and gives one entry per CDR3 protein, without DNA. The sample table includes a few hundred thousand distinct CDR3 sequences. Sequenced input: blood. These receptors all come from a human donor with ulcerative colitis or Crohn's disease, or a healthy co-twin of an affected twin (not recorded which). Each CDR3 is given with its conserved first and last residue. Fields, in order: J gene, V gene, CDR3 protein.

J gene: TRBJ2-3; V gene: TRBV7-9; CDR3 protein: CASSPNFGTSTDTQYF
J gene: TRBJ2-3; V gene: TRBV18; CDR3 protein: CASSPRLGGIITDTQYF
J gene: TRBJ2-4; V gene: TRBV20-1; CDR3 protein: CSAGGGTGVNIQYF
J gene: TRBJ1-6; V gene: TRBV5-1; CDR3 protein: CASSLIGSSYNSPLHF
J gene: TRBJ1-1; V gene: TRBV4-3; CDR3 protein: CASSRLRQGSTEAFF
J gene: TRBJ2-7; V gene: TRBV5-1; CDR3 protein: CASSPAGTGGPYEQYF
J gene: TRBJ1-1; V gene: TRBV7-8; CDR3 protein: CASSLGSFNTEAFF
J gene: TRBJ2-3; V gene: TRBV5-5; CDR3 protein: CASSPARASGGRDTQYF
J gene: TRBJ2-7; V gene: TRBV6-1; CDR3 protein: CASSPYREQAEQYF
J gene: TRBJ2-5; V gene: TRBV29-1; CDR3 protein: CSVGGQQETQYF
J gene: TRBJ2-3; V gene: TRBV27; CDR3 protein: CASSLLPAGENTDTQYF
J gene: TRBJ2-7; V gene: TRBV19; CDR3 protein: CASSDIGGTKRYEQYF
J gene: TRBJ2-7; V gene: TRBV21-1; CDR3 protein: CASSKEGGESYEQYF
J gene: TRBJ2-3; V gene: TRBV5-1; CDR3 protein: CASSLLDETGTSGGAPDTQYF
J gene: TRBJ2-1; V gene: TRBV4-2; CDR3 protein: CASSQSVSGSSYNEQFF
J gene: TRBJ1-1; V gene: TRBV20-1; CDR3 protein: CSAIGKLNTEAFF
J gene: TRBJ2-1; V gene: TRBV20-1; CDR3 protein: CSARDSFTGGSYNEQFF
J gene: TRBJ2-2; V gene: TRBV5-1; CDR3 protein: CASSPLEGGRTGELFF
J gene: TRBJ2-7; V gene: TRBV5-4; CDR3 protein: CASSVYPGPPYEQYF
J gene: TRBJ1-2; V gene: TRBV2; CDR3 protein: CASIPTEGIYGYTF
J gene: TRBJ1-1; V gene: TRBV2; CDR3 protein: CASTSIMTGGAEAFF
J gene: TRBJ2-1; V gene: TRBV9; CDR3 protein: CASSVGQGYNEQFF
J gene: TRBJ2-7; V gene: TRBV4-2; CDR3 protein: CASSQDTGRIMEQYF
J gene: TRBJ1-2; V gene: TRBV12-3/TRBV12-4; CDR3 protein: CASSRTGGSYGYTF
J gene: TRBJ2-1; V gene: TRBV12-3/TRBV12-4; CDR3 protein: CASSLDQILNEQFF
J gene: TRBJ1-5; V gene: TRBV4-1; CDR3 protein: CASSPRVEANSNQPQHF
J gene: TRBJ1-4; V gene: TRBV15; CDR3 protein: CATSREAGILNEKLFF
J gene: TRBJ1-1; V gene: TRBV4-1; CDR3 protein: CASSQRQANTEAFF
J gene: TRBJ1-6; V gene: TRBV7-9; CDR3 protein: CASSLTGEVGSPLHF
J gene: TRBJ1-5; V gene: TRBV12-3/TRBV12-4; CDR3 protein: CASSRDRENQPQHF
J gene: TRBJ2-2; V gene: TRBV10-3; CDR3 protein: CAISETSGASAGELFF
J gene: TRBJ2-3; V gene: TRBV5-1; CDR3 protein: CASSLRGGGLGTDTQYF
J gene: TRBJ2-1; V gene: TRBV5-1; CDR3 protein: CASSTRDSTGEQFF
J gene: TRBJ2-7; V gene: TRBV7-3; CDR3 protein: CASSLEGRGGFYEQYF
J gene: TRBJ2-7; V gene: TRBV6-1; CDR3 protein: CASSEQNYEQYF
J gene: TRBJ2-3; V gene: TRBV12-3/TRBV12-4; CDR3 protein: CASSFGTTFGDTQYF
J gene: TRBJ1-1; V gene: TRBV5-1; CDR3 protein: CASSSTGNTEAFF
J gene: TRBJ2-3; V gene: TRBV18; CDR3 protein: CASSPGRETGLGTDTQYF
J gene: TRBJ1-6; V gene: TRBV6-5; CDR3 protein: CASSYFWDRPSPLHF
J gene: TRBJ1-2; V gene: TRBV15; CDR3 protein: CATSRDLINSYGYTF
J gene: TRBJ2-3; V gene: TRBV19; CDR3 protein: CASSPSGWGTDTQYF
J gene: TRBJ2-5; V gene: TRBV11-2; CDR3 protein: CASSQDPLAGGPQETQYF
J gene: TRBJ2-7; V gene: TRBV5-1; CDR3 protein: CASSFRWGVEAYEQYF
J gene: TRBJ2-3; V gene: TRBV12-3/TRBV12-4; CDR3 protein: CASSFGGTGSDTQYF
J gene: TRBJ1-1; V gene: TRBV7-9; CDR3 protein: CASSGRNTEAFF
J gene: TRBJ2-5; V gene: TRBV6-2/TRBV6-3; CDR3 protein: CASSPLEETQYF
J gene: TRBJ1-3; V gene: TRBV20-1; CDR3 protein: CSASWAGEGNSIYF
J gene: TRBJ2-5; V gene: TRBV7-9; CDR3 protein: CASSSLVAQETQYF
J gene: TRBJ2-1; V gene: TRBV20-1; CDR3 protein: CSASLRLAAYNEQFF
J gene: TRBJ1-3; V gene: TRBV7-9; CDR3 protein: CATPDNSGNTIYF
J gene: TRBJ1-1; V gene: TRBV10-3; CDR3 protein: CAISAPDRNTEAFF
J gene: TRBJ2-2; V gene: TRBV5-1; CDR3 protein: CASSLGGLTTGELFF
J gene: TRBJ1-6; V gene: TRBV9; CDR3 protein: CASSLHTGIESPLHF
J gene: TRBJ2-7; V gene: TRBV10-3; CDR3 protein: CAISDYGYEQYF
J gene: TRBJ1-5; V gene: TRBV20-1; CDR3 protein: CSATQGAFFQPQHF